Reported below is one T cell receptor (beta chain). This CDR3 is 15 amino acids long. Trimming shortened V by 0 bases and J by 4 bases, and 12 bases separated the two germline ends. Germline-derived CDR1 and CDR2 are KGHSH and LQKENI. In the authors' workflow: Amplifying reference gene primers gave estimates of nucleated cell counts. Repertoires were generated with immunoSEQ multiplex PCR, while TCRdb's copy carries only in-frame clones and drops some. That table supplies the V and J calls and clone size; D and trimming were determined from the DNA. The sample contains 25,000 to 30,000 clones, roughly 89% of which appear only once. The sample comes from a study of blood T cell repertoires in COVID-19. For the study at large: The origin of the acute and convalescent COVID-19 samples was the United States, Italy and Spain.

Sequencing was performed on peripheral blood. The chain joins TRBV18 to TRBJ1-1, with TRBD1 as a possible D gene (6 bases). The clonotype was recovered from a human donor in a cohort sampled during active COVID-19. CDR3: CASSPPRGRTTEAFF. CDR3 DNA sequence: TGTGCCAGCTCACCACCGCGGGGGCGGACCACTGAAGCTTTCTTT.